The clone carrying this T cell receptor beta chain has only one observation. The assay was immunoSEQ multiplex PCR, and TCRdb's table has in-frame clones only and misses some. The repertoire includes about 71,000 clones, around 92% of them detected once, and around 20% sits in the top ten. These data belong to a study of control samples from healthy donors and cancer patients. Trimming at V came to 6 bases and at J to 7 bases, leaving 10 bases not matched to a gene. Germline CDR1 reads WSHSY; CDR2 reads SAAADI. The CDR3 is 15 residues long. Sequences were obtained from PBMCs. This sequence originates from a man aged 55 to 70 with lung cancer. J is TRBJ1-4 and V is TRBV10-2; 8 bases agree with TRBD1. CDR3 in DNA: TGCGCCAGCAGAGAATCCGGACAGGGACCTGAAAAACTGTTTTTT. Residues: CASRESGQGPEKLFF.